Sequencing of this TCR beta chain was carried out in a study of PD-L1 blockade in urothelial cancer. Looking at the study overall: Treatment start was followed by blood analysis at 3 weeks (second dose) and again at 6 weeks. Blood samples had a median of around 140,000 T cells, 75,000 or so unique TCRs, and clonality 0.08 to 0.09.

Specified time point: peripheral blood 6 weeks after treatment start. Germline CDR1 is SQVTM and CDR2 is ANQGSEA. The CDR3 covers 14 residues. Trimming pared 4 bases from V and 3 bases from J, leaving 15 bases between. Measured with immunoSEQ multiplex PCR; TCRdb has only the in-frame clones, and not every one. The sample consists of 15,000 to 20,000 clones, about four fifths of them appearing once. Points from the study as a whole: Improved survival was predicted by pretreatment blood TCR clonality below the median.

For this clone: What it recognizes is unknown.

The TCR was taken from a man between 45 and 60 years old with urothelial cancer. This chain uses TRBV29-1 with TRBJ1-1; D possibly corresponds to TRBD1 (5 bases). The material was PBMCs, obtained around atezolizumab (anti-PD-L1) treatment. DNA for the CDR3: TGCAGCGTTGTACGGCAGGGAGGGGACACTGAAGCTTTCTTT. As protein: CSVVRQGGDTEAFF.